This record covers a single T cell receptor beta chain. This entry is derived from a study of blood T cell repertoires in COVID-19. Study in general: Italy, Spain and the United States were the sources of the convalescent and acute COVID-19 samples.

Measured with immunoSEQ multiplex PCR; TCRdb has only the in-frame clones, and not every one. The sample consists of under 200,000 clones, 88% of them appearing once. The V gene end was trimmed by 0 bases and the J gene end by 7 bases; junction bases not matched to a gene: 6. Looked up from germline, CDR1 is MGHRA and CDR2 is YSYEKL. The CDR3 covers 15 residues. Material: peripheral blood. V usage is TRBV4-1 and J usage is TRBJ1-2; 9 bases match TRBD1. The clonotype originates from a man in his late teens or twenties with active or convalescent COVID-19. DNA for the CDR3: TGCGCCAGCAGCCAAGAAGGGACAGGGTTGGGTGGCTACACCTTC. This translates into CASSQEGTGLGGYTF.